These 8 T cell receptor beta chains originate from one sample sequenced in a study of cytomegalovirus exposure and HLA in healthy donors (dated by TCRdb to 2016 to 2017). Library creation used the immunoSEQ multiplex PCR assay. For the multiplex PCR, a mixture combining 60 forward primers for TCR Vbeta segments and 13 reverse primers for TCR Jbeta segments was used. The clones in this table, taken by TCRdb from immuneACCESS, are in-frame only. Not every clone is retained; where verified, under half of the shortfall comes from an unresolved V gene, and the cause of the rest is unknown. Recorded for this sample are fewer than 150,000 clones; 70% to 85% of them occurred a single time. The top ten clonotypes cover about 6.8% of the sample. The sequencing sample was made of PBMCs. Receptors originate from a man aged 35 to 55 in good health and CMV-seropositive.

This clone was recorded once. The V call is TRBV5-1, the J call TRBJ2-5, with a tentative D call TRBD2 (6 bases). CDR3 length: 14 amino acids. The V gene's germline CDR1 is SGHRS and CDR2 YFSETQ. Trimming left V 2 bases short and J 1 base short, with 9 bases between. CDR3 region: CASSLAGLQETQYF. The CDR3 DNA is TGCGCCAGCAGCTTAGCGGGCCTCCAAGAGACCCAGTACTTC.

The genes are TRBV18 and TRBJ2-2, with unresolved D. Germline V gene lookup returns CDR1 KGHSH and CDR2 LQKENI. With 3 bases removed from V and 3 bases from J, the gap between germline ends came to 8 bases. There are 14 residues in the CDR3. CDR3 sequence (DNA): TGTGCCAGCTCACCCCGTAGAGACACCGGGGAGCTGTTTTTT. Residues: CASSPRRDTGELFF.

This clone came up once. The chain couples TRBV28 to TRBJ2-1; 10 nucleotides agree with TRBD2. J gave up 8 bases and V 5 bases, and 9 bases lay outside the gene matches. Germline loops: CDR1 MDHEN, CDR2 SYDVKM. The CDR3 runs to 15 residues. DNA of the CDR3: TGTGCCAGCAGTCCAGCGGGAGGGGTGGGAGATGAGCAGTTCTTC. Amino acid sequence: CASSPAGGVGDEQFF.

The V call is TRBV19, the J call TRBJ2-1; 16 nucleotides match TRBD2. The CDR3 loop spans 14 amino acids. The ends lost 6 bases at V and 14 bases at J; junction bases unmatched: 7. The germline CDR1 and CDR2 sequences are LNHDA and SQIVND (reference sequence). The CDR3 is CASSPGTSGGAEFF. As DNA, the CDR3 is TGTGCCAGTAGCCCCGGGACTAGCGGGGGGGCCGAGTTCTTC.

This clone came up once. The chain combines TRBV2 with TRBJ2-2; no firm D call. Germline CDR1 reads SNHLY; CDR2 reads FYNNEI. V was clipped by 4 bases and J by 0 bases, with 9 bases between them. This CDR3 is 15 amino acids long. The CDR3 protein is CASSVFGTNTGELFF. CDR3 in DNA: TGTGCCAGCAGTGTCTTCGGTACGAACACCGGGGAGCTGTTTTTT.

V gene TRBV5-1 combines with J gene TRBJ2-5; 7 nucleotides align to TRBD2. The germline CDR1 and CDR2 sequences are SGHRS and YFSETQ. This CDR3 comprises 14 residues. Trimming at V came to 3 bases and at J to 2 bases, leaving 4 bases not matched to a gene. Written as DNA, the CDR3 is TGCGCCAGCAGCTGGACGGGAGGTCAAGAGACCCAGTACTTC. This gives the protein CASSWTGGQETQYF.

Concerning this clone: One end of the junction is discordant with germline, which a read error may explain. V and J are TRBV7-8 and TRBJ2-3; perhaps TRBD2 as D (6 bases). Germline lookup yields CDR1 SGHVS and CDR2 FQNEAQ. The CDR3 is made up of 15 amino acids. In DNA form, the CDR3 reads TGTGCCAGCAGCCCTTGGGGGGAGAGCACAGATATGCAGTATTTT. Its translation is CASSPWGESTDMQYF.

This chain uses TRBV11-2 with TRBJ1-1, with D perhaps matching TRBD1 (5 bases). Trimming left V 5 bases short and J 7 bases short, with 17 bases between. Germline lookup yields CDR1 SGHAT and CDR2 FQNNGV. This CDR3 has 14 residues. In nucleotides, the CDR3 is TGTGCCAGCAGCCCCGGGGGGTCGGAGCGTGAAGCTTTCTTT. Protein sequence: CASSPGGSEREAFF.